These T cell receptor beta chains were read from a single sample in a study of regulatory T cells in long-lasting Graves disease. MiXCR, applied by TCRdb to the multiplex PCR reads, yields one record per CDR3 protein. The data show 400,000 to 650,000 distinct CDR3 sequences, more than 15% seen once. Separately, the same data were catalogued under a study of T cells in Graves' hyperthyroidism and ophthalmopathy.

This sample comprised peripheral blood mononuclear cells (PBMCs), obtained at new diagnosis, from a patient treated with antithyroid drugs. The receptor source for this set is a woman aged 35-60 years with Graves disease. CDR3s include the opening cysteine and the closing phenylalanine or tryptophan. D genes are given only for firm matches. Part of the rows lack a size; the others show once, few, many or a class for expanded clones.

CDR3 protein: CASSQATLNQPQHF
CDR3 DNA: TGCGCCAGCAGCCAAGCTACCTTAAATCAGCCCCAGCATTTT
D gene: NA
J gene: TRBJ1-5
V gene: TRBV4-1
clone size: few

CDR3 protein: CASSVAGGFEQFF
CDR3 DNA: TGTGCCAGCAGCGTGGCGGGGGGCTTTGAGCAGTTCTTC
D gene: TRBD2
J gene: TRBJ2-1
V gene: TRBV9
clone size: NA

CDR3 protein: CASSPDGSDTGELFF
CDR3 DNA: TGTGCTAGCAGCCCGGACGGGTCCGACACCGGGGAGCTGTTTTTT
D gene: NA
J gene: TRBJ2-2
V gene: TRBV7-7
clone size: many

CDR3 protein: CATQTGGITDTQYF
CDR3 DNA: TGTGCCACCCAGACAGGGGGCATCACAGATACGCAGTATTTT
D gene: TRBD1
J gene: TRBJ2-3
V gene: TRBV2
clone size: many

CDR3 protein: CASSSWWEETQYF
CDR3 DNA: TGTGCCAGCAGCTCCTGGTGGGAAGAGACCCAGTACTTC
D gene: NA
J gene: TRBJ2-5
V gene: TRBV12-3/TRBV12-4
clone size: NA

CDR3 protein: CASSSEVVTDTQYF
CDR3 DNA: TGTGCCAGCAGCAGCGAAGTGGTCACAGATACGCAGTATTTT
D gene: NA
J gene: TRBJ2-3
V gene: TRBV6-1
clone size: many

CDR3 protein: CASSISRNNEQYF
CDR3 DNA: TGTGCCAGCAGCATTTCAAGGAATAACGAGCAGTACTTC
D gene: NA
J gene: TRBJ2-7
V gene: TRBV28
clone size: many

CDR3 protein: CASRRQGNQPQHF
CDR3 DNA: TGTGCCAGCAGAAGACAGGGGAATCAGCCCCAGCATTTT
D gene: TRBD1
J gene: TRBJ1-5
V gene: TRBV28
clone size: many

CDR3 protein: CASKSLRLGTEAFF
CDR3 DNA: TGTGCCAGCAAGAGTTTAAGGCTTGGCACTGAAGCTTTCTTT
D gene: NA
J gene: TRBJ1-1
V gene: TRBV12-3/TRBV12-4
clone size: many

CDR3 protein: CASSLERQVGVYEQYF
CDR3 DNA: TGTGCCAGCAGCTTGGAGAGACAGGTAGGAGTCTACGAGCAGTACTTC
D gene: NA
J gene: TRBJ2-7
V gene: TRBV11-2
clone size: NA

CDR3 protein: CASSPLVGYTF
CDR3 DNA: TGTGCCAGCAGCCCTCTAGTGGGCTACACCTTC
D gene: NA
J gene: TRBJ1-2
V gene: TRBV11-1
clone size: many

CDR3 protein: CASSHHGTGKNIQYF
CDR3 DNA: TGTGCCAGCAGCCACCACGGGACAGGCAAAAACATTCAGTACTTC
D gene: TRBD1
J gene: TRBJ2-4
V gene: TRBV3-1
clone size: many

CDR3 protein: CASRGQGAKELFF
CDR3 DNA: TGTGCCAGCAGAGGACAGGGGGCAAAGGAGCTGTTTTTT
D gene: TRBD1
J gene: TRBJ2-2
V gene: TRBV5-8
clone size: NA

CDR3 protein: CASSLGGGYEQFF
CDR3 DNA: TGTGCCAGCAGCCTTGGAGGCGGCTATGAGCAGTTCTTC
D gene: NA
J gene: TRBJ2-1
V gene: TRBV27
clone size: NA

CDR3 protein: CASSLISGGYGYTF
CDR3 DNA: TGTGCCAGCAGCTTAATCTCAGGGGGCTATGGCTACACCTTC
D gene: TRBD1
J gene: TRBJ1-2
V gene: TRBV7-8
clone size: NA

CDR3 protein: CASTRAGHSMMNTEAFF
CDR3 DNA: TGTGCCAGCACCCGAGCGGGACATAGTATGATGAACACTGAAGCTTTCTTT
D gene: NA
J gene: TRBJ1-1
V gene: TRBV6-2/TRBV6-3
clone size: many

CDR3 protein: CASSLDRAITGELFF
CDR3 DNA: TGCGCCAGCAGCTTGGATAGGGCCATCACCGGGGAGCTGTTTTTT
D gene: NA
J gene: TRBJ2-2
V gene: TRBV5-1
clone size: NA

CDR3 protein: CASRPGRLAGVETQYF
CDR3 DNA: TGTGCCAGTCGACCCGGTAGACTAGCGGGGGTAGAGACCCAGTACTTC
D gene: TRBD2
J gene: TRBJ2-5
V gene: TRBV19
clone size: NA

CDR3 protein: CATSARLGQYEEAFF
CDR3 DNA: TGTGCCACCAGTGCCCGACTCGGGCAGTACGAAGAAGCTTTCTTT
D gene: NA
J gene: TRBJ1-1
V gene: TRBV24-1
clone size: many

CDR3 protein: CAWSLGSEAFF
CDR3 DNA: TGTGCCTGGAGTCTAGGGTCTGAAGCTTTCTTT
D gene: NA
J gene: TRBJ1-1
V gene: TRBV30
clone size: many

CDR3 protein: CASSLADRGEQFF
CDR3 DNA: TGTGCCAGCAGCTTGGCGGACAGGGGTGAGCAGTTCTTC
D gene: TRBD1
J gene: TRBJ2-1
V gene: TRBV11-2
clone size: NA

CDR3 protein: CVSSTTGTGNEDEQFF
CDR3 DNA: TGCGTCAGCAGCACCACCGGGACAGGGAATGAGGATGAGCAGTTCTTC
D gene: TRBD1
J gene: TRBJ2-1
V gene: TRBV5-1
clone size: NA

CDR3 protein: CASSVVDPSLAGVSFTDTQYF
CDR3 DNA: TGTGCCAGCAGCGTAGTAGACCCCTCACTAGCGGGGGTTAGTTTTACAGATACGCAGTATTTT
D gene: TRBD2
J gene: TRBJ2-3
V gene: TRBV9
clone size: NA

CDR3 protein: CASSAPGASGSYEQYF
CDR3 DNA: TGTGCCAGCAGTGCCCCGGGGGCTAGCGGGTCCTACGAGCAGTACTTC
D gene: TRBD2
J gene: TRBJ2-7
V gene: TRBV6-1
clone size: NA

CDR3 protein: CASRRTSGEETQYF
CDR3 DNA: TGTGCCAGCAGGAGGACTAGCGGAGAAGAGACCCAGTACTTC
D gene: TRBD2
J gene: TRBJ2-5
V gene: TRBV12-3/TRBV12-4
clone size: many

CDR3 protein: CASSSTGEGTQYF
CDR3 DNA: TGCGCCAGCAGCTCGACAGGGGAAGGGACCCAGTACTTC
D gene: TRBD1
J gene: TRBJ2-5
V gene: TRBV5-1
clone size: NA

CDR3 protein: CASSAGQGLYAGYTF
CDR3 DNA: TGTGCCAGCAGTGCGGGGCAGGGGCTGTACGCGGGCTACACCTTC
D gene: NA
J gene: TRBJ1-2
V gene: TRBV6-1
clone size: NA

CDR3 protein: CASSYSGEAFF
CDR3 DNA: TGTGCCAGCAGTTACTCCGGTGAAGCTTTCTTT
D gene: NA
J gene: TRBJ1-1
V gene: TRBV6-2/TRBV6-3
clone size: NA

CDR3 protein: CAISESRQSNQPQHF
CDR3 DNA: TGTGCCATCAGTGAGTCGCGGCAGAGCAATCAGCCCCAGCATTTT
D gene: NA
J gene: TRBJ1-5
V gene: TRBV10-3
clone size: many

CDR3 protein: CASSYTRTGINYEQYF
CDR3 DNA: TGTGCCAGCAGTTACACCAGGACTGGCATAAACTACGAGCAGTACTTC
D gene: NA
J gene: TRBJ2-7
V gene: TRBV6-5
clone size: NA

CDR3 protein: CASSDIGLNQPQHF
CDR3 DNA: TGTGCCAGCAGCGACATTGGGCTGAATCAGCCCCAGCATTTT
D gene: NA
J gene: TRBJ1-5
V gene: TRBV6-1
clone size: few

CDR3 protein: CASSGTGEATQYF
CDR3 DNA: TGTGCCAGCAGCGGGACAGGGGAGGCGACCCAGTACTTC
D gene: TRBD1
J gene: TRBJ2-5
V gene: TRBV13
clone size: NA

CDR3 protein: CASSQTGGETDTQYF
CDR3 DNA: TGCGCCAGCAGCCAGACGGGGGGCGAAACAGATACGCAGTATTTT
D gene: NA
J gene: TRBJ2-3
V gene: TRBV5-1
clone size: few

CDR3 protein: CASSHGAGSSYEQYF
CDR3 DNA: TGTGCCAGCAGCCACGGTGCAGGGAGCTCCTACGAGCAGTACTTC
D gene: NA
J gene: TRBJ2-7
V gene: TRBV7-6
clone size: many

CDR3 protein: CATSEPGETQYF
CDR3 DNA: TGTGCCACCAGTGAACCGGGGGAGACCCAGTACTTC
D gene: NA
J gene: TRBJ2-5
V gene: TRBV24-1
clone size: NA

CDR3 protein: CASSVGSTDTQYF
CDR3 DNA: TGTGCCAGCAGCGTAGGTAGCACAGATACGCAGTATTTT
D gene: NA
J gene: TRBJ2-3
V gene: TRBV9
clone size: many